A selection of T cell receptor beta chains follows, all from one sample in a study of control samples from healthy donors and cancer patients. TCRdb's table, derived via immunoSEQ multiplex PCR, lists solely in-frame clones and lacks some. The sample comprises some 150,000 clones, 91% of which are singletons, and approximately 1.4% rests with the top ten. The sequencing input was blood. The receptor set was obtained from a woman in her twenties or thirties in good health. Each CDR3 is given with its conserved first and last residue. Some rows have no size entry. The others give once, few or many, or a class for an expanded clone.

>TRBV7-7|-
CASSLGISSYNEQFF
>TRBV19|-
CASNYRGNQPQHF
>TRBV5-1|-
CASSLAGTAGFANTEAFF
>TRBV12-5|-
CASGLGESGNTIYF
>TRBV4-1|-
CASSQGDTQYF
>TRBV6-5|-
CASSLTSGGPETQYF
>TRBV2|-
CASKGQYTEAFF
>TRBV5-6|few
CASSLWGGPDTQYF
>TRBV6-1|-
CASSESGQGPDTQYF
>TRBV6-5|-
CASSYSPPNYGYTF
>TRBV7-9|-
CASSLINEKLFF
>TRBV7-9|-
CASSPRDRAVSGANVLTF
>TRBV9|-
CASSVSLLTRRNEQFF
>TRBV2|-
CARGQQGIYNYGYTF
>TRBV19|-
CASSMAGRGYEQYF
>TRBV28|-
CASSFGAGSVQPQHF
>TRBV6-5|-
CASRIGNSNTEAFF
>TRBV20-1|-
CSASRGGSYNSPLHF
>TRBV7-9|-
CASSGLAGADTQYF
>TRBV14|-
CASSQDYGRNSPLHF
>TRBV30|-
CAWIASRGSYNEQFF
>TRBV9|-
CASSVGEGSNQPQHF
>TRBV18|-
CASSDPNYGYTF
>TRBV9|-
CASSVQGGGNTIYF
>TRBV6-5|-
CASSWVRVGDTQYF
>TRBV12-3/TRBV12-4|-
CASSSPTDTQYF
>TRBV19|-
CASSADRRTNEKLFF
>TRBV10-3|-
CAIGGSYTGELFF
>TRBV30|-
CAWSSGVNTEAFF
>TRBV6-1|-
CASSEAVGLGQPQHF
>TRBV5-6|-
CASSLGQGSYGYTF
>TRBV2|-
CASSGTRETQYF
>TRBV6-1|-
CASSELGAGELFF
>TRBV6-1|-
CASSEGRVGNQPQHF
>TRBV7-2|-
CASSPQGHQPQHF